This T cell receptor (beta chain) was retrieved from a study of blood T cell repertoires in COVID-19. As for the study in general: Both acute and convalescent COVID-19 samples were obtained from the United States, Italy and Spain. T cells, B-cell-depleted T cells, or PBMCs supplied cDNA or gDNA.

The ends lost 3 bases at V and 6 bases at J; junction bases unmatched: 4. This CDR3 comprises 13 residues. Original data processing: Amplification of reference gene primers provided the estimated nucleated cell counts. Generated by immunoSEQ multiplex PCR, the TCRdb table keeps only in-frame clones and is missing some. V and J calls plus clone size are reproduced from that table; the DNA served to infer D and trimming. Of some 200,000 clones listed, 88% are singletons. The receptor was derived from a man aged 18 to 30 with active or convalescent COVID-19. J is TRBJ2-7 and V is TRBV12-3 or TRBV12-4, with 8 bases that match TRBD2. Sequenced: peripheral blood. CDR3 sequence: CASSFAGGTEQYF. As DNA, the CDR3 is TGTGCCAGCAGTTTTGCGGGAGGTACCGAGCAGTACTTC.